This TCR beta chain was sequenced for a study of graft-versus-host responses after intestinal transplantation. In the study overall: Recipients were all induced with anti-thymocyte globulin, then given tacrolimus and steroids for 3 to 4 years.

CDR1 and CDR2 (germline): MDHEN, SYDVKM. The CDR3 extends over 17 amino acids. With V trimmed by 3 bases and J by 3 bases, 10 bases remained unmatched. General observations from the study: Early HvG declines after transplant were associated with peak circulating GvH clone levels. Elevated graft-versus-host to host-versus-graft clonal ratios in allografts were recorded for patients with graft-donor T cell macrochimerism.

Repertoires were generated with immunoSEQ multiplex PCR, while TCRdb's copy carries only in-frame clones and drops some. The sample lists about 120,000 clones, over 75% occurring once. With regard to this clone: As yet, its antigen is unknown.

The V call is TRBV28, the J call TRBJ1-4; 7 positions agree with TRBD1. Sequenced here: unstimulated CD4+ T cells sorted from spleen or lymph node cells, sampled before intestinal transplant. This TCR came from a human donor who received an intestinal transplant. DNA of the CDR3: TGTGCCAGCAGTTTCAACAGGGGTAACACGGCTAATGAAAAACTGTTTTTT. Translating it yields CASSFNRGNTANEKLFF.